These 16 T cell receptor beta chains share one sample of origin, sequenced in a study of T cell responses to AZD1222 COVID-19 vaccine. The method was immunoSEQ multiplex PCR; TCRdb's version includes in-frame clones alone and lacks a portion of them. The data hold 100,000 to 150,000 clones, with 80% to 90% observed a single time. This specimen was peripheral blood, taken 28 days after the second AZD1222 dose. The receptor set was obtained from an adult who received the AZD1222 COVID-19 vaccine.

This rearrangement joins TRBV7-2 to TRBJ1-1; D is uncertain. Germline lookup yields CDR1 SGHTA and CDR2 FQGNSA. Trimming took 1 base from V and 0 from J, leaving 3 bases between them. This CDR3 region has 13 residues. CDR3 bases: TGTGCCAGCAGCTTAGTCGTGAACACTGAAGCTTTCTTT. Translation: CASSLVVNTEAFF.

The chain combines TRBV13 with TRBJ1-6, with D unclear. With 0 bases removed from V and 6 bases from J, the gap between germline ends came to 9 bases. Germline V lookup: CDR1 PRHDT, CDR2 FYEKMQ (reference sequence). This CDR3 comprises 15 residues. This CDR3 is CASSLGQTSNSPLHF. CDR3 bases: TGTGCCAGCAGCTTAGGACAGACTAGTAATTCACCCCTCCACTTT.

The rearrangement links TRBV9 to TRBJ1-5; 9 nucleotides agree with TRBD1. Trimming took 5 bases from V and 3 from J; bases not matched to a gene: 6. The CDR3 loop spans 15 amino acids. In germline, CDR1 is SGDLS, CDR2 YYNGEE. This CDR3 is CASSDTGGLNQPQHF. The DNA of the CDR3 is TGTGCCAGCAGTGACACAGGGGGCCTCAATCAGCCCCAGCATTTT.

The rearrangement uses TRBV7-9 and TRBJ2-7, with 8 bases that match TRBD2. V shed 1 base, J shed 2 bases, and the junction held 4 bases outside the gene matches. CDR1 is SEHNR and CDR2 is FQNEAQ in the germline V gene (reference sequence). There are 15 residues in the CDR3. The CDR3 spells CASSLDSGAPYEQYF. The CDR3 region has the DNA TGTGCCAGCAGCTTAGATAGCGGGGCTCCCTACGAGCAGTACTTC. Filled out from reference TRBV7-9 and TRBJ2-7, the complete variable domain reads DTGVSQNPRHKITKRGQNVTFRCDPISEHNRLYWYRQTLGQGPEFLTYFQNEAQLEKSRLLSDRFSAERPKGSFSTLEIQRTEQGDSAMYLCASSLDSGAPYEQYFGPGTRLTVT.

The V gene is TRBV5-5, the J gene TRBJ2-1, with 7 bases lining up with TRBD1. Germline V gene data show CDR1 as SGHKS and CDR2 as YYEKEE (reference sequence). Germline trimming cut 4 bases from V and 10 bases from J; bases unmatched to any gene: 8. CDR3 length: 13 residues. The CDR3 sequence is CASSTLTGVEQFF. The CDR3 DNA reads as TGTGCCAGCAGCACCCTCACAGGGGTCGAGCAGTTCTTC. The whole variable domain, remainder taken from reference TRBV5-5 and TRBJ2-1, is DAGVTQSPTHLIKTRGQQVTLRCSPISGHKSVSWYQQVLGQGPQFIFQYYEKEERGRGNFPDRFSARQFPNYSSELNVNALLLGDSALYLCASSTLTGVEQFFGPGTRLTVL.

The chain combines TRBV5-1 with TRBJ1-1, with TRBD1 as a possible D gene (6 bases). The length of the CDR3 is 12 residues. Trimming shortened V by 0 bases and J by 8 bases, and 8 bases separated the two germline ends. The germline gives CDR1 SGHRS, CDR2 YFSETQ. CDR3 sequence (DNA): TGCGCCAGCAGCTTGGGCCAGGGGGAAGCTTTCTTT. The encoded protein is CASSLGQGEAFF.

This clone has just a few counts. The V call is TRBV19, the J call TRBJ1-1; D is undetermined. Germline-derived CDR1 and CDR2 are LNHDA and SQIVND (reference sequence). This CDR3 has 12 amino acids. Trimming stripped 3 bases from V and 6 bases from J, with 8 bases between. The chain's CDR3 is CASSMGVAEAFF. CDR3 DNA: TGTGCCAGTAGTATGGGAGTGGCTGAAGCTTTCTTT.

The rearrangement uses TRBV9 and TRBJ1-2; D gene uncertain. Between the trimmed V and J ends, which lost 0 bases and 4 bases, there was a span of 10 bases. CDR1 and CDR2 from the germline V gene are SGDLS and YYNGEE. The CDR3 is 14 amino acids. CDR3 residues: CASSVGAEAYGYTF. The CDR3 DNA is TGTGCCAGCAGCGTAGGGGCAGAAGCCTATGGCTACACCTTC.

This sequence joins TRBV7-9 and TRBJ2-1; the D gene is possibly TRBD2 (7 bases). CDR1 SEHNR and CDR2 FQNEAQ come from the germline V gene (reference sequence). The CDR3 is 15 amino acids. V gave up 0 bases and J gave up 6 bases, with 12 bases separating them. CDR3 in amino acids: CASSLAGGRSNEQFF. The CDR3 DNA is TGTGCCAGCAGCTTAGCGGGGGGGCGGTCCAATGAGCAGTTCTTC. Complete variable domain (other parts from reference TRBV7-9 and TRBJ2-1): DTGVSQNPRHKITKRGQNVTFRCDPISEHNRLYWYRQTLGQGPEFLTYFQNEAQLEKSRLLSDRFSAERPKGSFSTLEIQRTEQGDSAMYLCASSLAGGRSNEQFFGPGTRLTVL.

This chain connects TRBV29-1 to TRBJ1-1; TRBD1 agrees at 9 bases. This CDR3 has 17 amino acids. V gave up 6 bases and J gave up 7 bases; unmatched junction bases: 21. Germline CDR1 and CDR2: SQVTM and ANQGSEA. CDR3 nucleotide sequence: TGCAGCGTGACCGGACAAAACTCACGAACAGGGGGCGGTGAAGCTTTCTTT. Its protein product is CSVTGQNSRTGGGEAFF.

The CDR3 DNA reads TGTGCCAGCAGCCAGGGGTCCCTGGGCAATAATTCACCCCTCCACTTT. Its translation is CASSQGSLGNNSPLHF. This chain joins TRBV4-2 and TRBJ1-6; the D is unclear. Trimming removed 3 bases from V and 5 bases from J, with 14 bases in between. Germline V lookup: CDR1 LGHNA, CDR2 YNFKEQ. The CDR3 has 16 residues.

V usage is TRBV11-3 and J usage is TRBJ2-2, with D tentatively TRBD1 (6 bases). Germline V gives CDR1 SGHNT, CDR2 YENEEA. The ends were cut back, 1 base at V and 4 bases at J, with 22 bases in the middle. The CDR3 is 19 amino acids. The CDR3 loop reads CASSLARQGRGIGTGELFF. The CDR3 nucleotides read TGTGCCAGCAGCTTAGCCCGGCAGGGGAGAGGAATAGGCACCGGGGAGCTGTTTTTT.

V gene TRBV10-3 combines with J gene TRBJ1-3; tentatively, D is TRBD1 (6 bases). The length of the CDR3 is 14 residues. Trimming stripped 8 bases from V and 0 bases from J, with 11 bases between. The V gene's germline CDR1 is ENHRY and CDR2 SYGVKD. CDR3 DNA: TGTGCCATCGGCTCCAGGGGCTCTGGAAACACCATATATTTT. Protein product: CAIGSRGSGNTIYF.

The chain recombines TRBV6-5 with TRBJ1-2, with D possibly TRBD1 on 5 matching bases. V lost 7 bases and J 4 bases, leaving 16 bases between the germline ends. CDR3 size: 14 residues. Per the germline V gene, CDR1 is MNHEY and CDR2 is SVGAGI. The CDR3 DNA is TGTGCCAGCACCTTCGGCGGGGGGGTCTATGGCTACACCTTC. It translates to CASTFGGGVYGYTF.

This chain links TRBV19 with TRBJ1-2; D may be TRBD1 (5 bases). The V gene lost 7 bases and the J gene lost 5 bases, with 17 bases spanning the gap. Germline loops: CDR1 LNHDA, CDR2 SQIVND (reference sequence). This CDR3 is 14 amino acids long. Here the CDR3 DNA reads TGTGCCAGTACAAAGGGACCGACGAATTATGGCTACACCTTC. The encoded protein is CASTKGPTNYGYTF.

The V gene is TRBV5-6, the J gene TRBJ1-4; 7 nucleotides align to TRBD1. Per the germline V gene, CDR1 is SGHDT and CDR2 is YYEEEE. The CDR3 has 13 residues. V shed 7 bases and J 7 bases; nucleotides not matched to a gene: 7. The CDR3 reads CASGRQGGEKLFF. CDR3 in DNA: TGTGCCAGCGGAAGACAGGGAGGTGAAAAACTGTTTTTT.